This T cell receptor (beta chain) was profiled in a study of T cells in Graves' hyperthyroidism and ophthalmopathy. This CDR3 has 13 amino acids. CDR1 KGHDR and CDR2 SFDVKD come from the germline V gene. The V and J ends lost 4 bases and 7 bases respectively, with 10 bases between them. Many counts were recorded for this clonotype. Authors of the study amplified TCR beta CDR3 regions from RNA transcripts. Carried out on the TCR CDR3, a first-round RT-PCR used the HTBI primer set. TCRdb re-called the multiplex PCR reads with MiXCR, one entry per CDR3 protein. The sample holds approximately 300,000 distinct CDR3 sequences, over 15% seen once.

This sequence was found in a woman aged 55-70 years with Graves' ophthalmopathy. Sequences were obtained from blood. The chain combines TRBV24-1 with TRBJ2-1, with D tentatively TRBD1 or TRBD2 (5 bases each). The CDR3 sequence is CATSELRENEQFF. DNA for the CDR3: TGTGCCACCAGTGAGCTCAGGGAGAATGAGCAGTTCTTC.